Included here is one T cell receptor beta chain sequence, with context. The antigen is not known. The V segment lost 5 bases and the J segment 0 bases; nucleotides outside the gene matches: 4. CDR3 length: 15 residues. CDR1 and CDR2 (germline): SGHRS, YFSETQ. A 5'RACE reaction primed in the constant segment made cDNA libraries of TCR alpha and TCR beta, and these carried sample barcodes and UMIs. TCRdb analysed the 5' RACE reads with MiXCR anew, one entry per CDR3 protein. The table shows around 410,000 distinct CDR3 sequences, with around 22% occurring only once. These data come from a study of T-cell memory formation after mild COVID-19. Study outcomes and limitations: Some clones that responded turned up in pre-infection memory, which suggests that cross-reactive memory joined in.

The source material was PBMCs or a T cell subset sorted from them (not recorded which). V gene TRBV5-1 combines with J gene TRBJ2-2, with 7 bases lining up with TRBD1. This receptor was obtained from an adult woman who had mild COVID-19 (a few samples of this study predate the infection). Cell type and time point are not known. CDR3 sequence: CASRIDRANTGELFF. The CDR3, as DNA: TGCGCCAGCAGAATCGACAGGGCGAACACCGGGGAGCTGTTTTTT.